The 31 T cell receptor beta chains given below trace back to one sample, sequenced in a study of blood T cell repertoires in COVID-19. Repertoires were generated with immunoSEQ multiplex PCR, while TCRdb's copy carries only in-frame clones and drops some. The sample holds under 200,000 clones, about 88% seen once. The specimen was peripheral blood. The receptor set was obtained from a woman at least 80 years old in a cohort sampled during active or convalescent COVID-19.

The genes are TRBV29-1 and TRBJ1-2; the D gene is possibly TRBD1 (6 bases). The CDR3 totals 13 residues. Looked up from germline, CDR1 is SQVTM and CDR2 is ANQGSEA. Trimming left V 6 bases short and J 5 bases short, with 16 bases between. The DNA of the CDR3 is TGCAGCGTAACTGCTGGCCAGGGGTATGGCTACACCTTC. It is translated as CSVTAGQGYGYTF.

The rearrangement uses TRBV5-1 and TRBJ2-5; a weak D match, TRBD2 (5 bases). The CDR3 loop spans 16 amino acids. Trimming shortened V by 0 bases and J by 1 base, and 13 bases separated the two germline ends. The germline V gene encodes CDR1 SGHRS and CDR2 YFSETQ. CDR3 coding DNA: TGCGCCAGCAGCTTGGGGTCTAGCAGCCTCCAAGAGACCCAGTACTTC. Translating gives CASSLGSSSLQETQYF.

The V call is TRBV6-4, the J call TRBJ2-2, with TRBD2 matching 9 bases. V was pared by 4 bases and J by 3 bases, with 0 bases of the junction left unmatched. CDR1 is MRHNA, CDR2 SNTAGT, per germline. The CDR3 contains 14 residues. CDR3 DNA sequence: TGTGCCAGCAGTGTAGCGGGGGACACCGGGGAGCTGTTTTTT. Amino acids: CASSVAGDTGELFF.

V is TRBV2 and J is TRBJ1-1; 9 bases align to TRBD1. V was clipped by 6 bases and J by 3 bases; unmatched bases: 2. The V gene's germline CDR1 is SNHLY and CDR2 FYNNEI. There are 13 residues in the CDR3. As DNA, the CDR3 is TGTGCCAGCAGGCGGACAGGGGACACTGAAGCTTTCTTT. Translated: CASRRTGDTEAFF.

This clone is a singleton in its sample. The chain employs TRBV5-6 and TRBJ2-3, with D possibly TRBD1 on 6 matching bases. The V end lost 1 base, the J end lost 1 base, and 13 bases lay between the germline ends. The germline V gene has CDR1 SGHDT and CDR2 YYEEEE. The CDR3 extends over 16 amino acids. CDR3 protein: CASSLFLGGGTDTQYF. CDR3 bases: TGTGCCAGCAGCTTGTTTCTAGGGGGAGGCACAGATACGCAGTATTTT.

The chain employs TRBV28 and TRBJ1-5; TRBD1 might be the D (5 bases). Looked up from germline, CDR1 is MDHEN and CDR2 is SYDVKM. The CDR3 has 15 amino acids. The V end was cut by 2 bases, the J end by 2 bases, with 10 bases between. The CDR3 region is CASSLKGLGNQPQHF. As DNA, the CDR3 is TGTGCCAGCAGTTTAAAGGGGCTCGGCAATCAGCCCCAGCATTTT.

V is TRBV2 and J is TRBJ2-3; the match to TRBD1 covers 8 bases. The CDR3 spans 16 residues. Germline lookup yields CDR1 SNHLY and CDR2 FYNNEI. Germline trimming cut 5 bases from V and 3 bases from J; bases unmatched to any gene: 10. In DNA form, the CDR3 reads TGTGCCAGCAGTCCCCTGGACAGGGCGGCAACAGATACGCAGTATTTT. Protein product: CASSPLDRAATDTQYF.

The CDR3 coding sequence is TGTGCCACCCTCGGTGCAGGGATAATTCGGGGAAACACCATATATTTT. Residues: CATLGAGIIRGNTIYF. The chain carries TRBV7-9 and TRBJ1-3; weak D call: TRBD1 (5 bases). The germline gives CDR1 SEHNR, CDR2 FQNEAQ (reference sequence). The CDR3 is made up of 16 amino acids. The ends were cut back, 10 bases at V and 4 bases at J, with 23 bases in the middle.

This chain connects TRBV9 to TRBJ1-1; D is undetermined. The CDR3 length is 17 residues. CDR1 is SGDLS and CDR2 is YYNGEE in the germline V gene. V shed 4 bases and J shed 0 bases, with 19 bases lying between them. This CDR3 reads CASSPRVAAFMNTEAFF. The CDR3 DNA reads TGTGCCAGCAGCCCCCGCGTGGCAGCGTTCATGAACACTGAAGCTTTCTTT.

Here the CDR3 reads CASSLRATATNEKLFF. CDR3 DNA: TGCGCCAGCAGCCTCAGGGCGACCGCAACTAATGAAAAACTGTTTTTT. This chain links TRBV5-1 with TRBJ1-4; tentative D call: TRBD1 (5 bases). Deletions cut 4 bases from V and 0 bases from J, with 13 bases between. Germline-derived CDR1 and CDR2 are SGHRS and YFSETQ. The CDR3 sequence is 16 residues long.

This chain joins TRBV2 and TRBJ1-4, with 7 positions matching TRBD1. Germline values: CDR1 SNHLY, CDR2 FYNNEI. The CDR3 runs 15 residues. J was trimmed by 8 bases and V by 6 bases; bases with no gene match: 12. The CDR3 protein is CASRIDRESSEKLFF. CDR3 coding DNA: TGTGCCAGCAGGATAGACAGGGAGTCTAGCGAAAAACTGTTTTTT.

This chain connects TRBV9 to TRBJ1-2; D not certain. The germline CDR1 and CDR2 sequences are SGDLS and YYNGEE. The CDR3 loop spans 14 amino acids. V dropped 0 bases and J dropped 1 base, with 7 bases sitting between them. The CDR3 reads CASSVATGNYGYTF. In DNA, the CDR3 is TGTGCCAGCAGCGTAGCGACGGGTAACTATGGCTACACCTTC.

The V call is TRBV6-4, the J call TRBJ1-1; D unresolved. From germline, CDR1 is MRHNA and CDR2 SNTAGT. The length of the CDR3 is 13 residues. V was cut by 5 bases and J by 3 bases, with 10 bases left in between. The CDR3 loop reads CASSYTVDTEAFF. In DNA, the CDR3 is TGTGCCAGCAGTTATACAGTAGACACTGAAGCTTTCTTT.

The gene calls are TRBV25-1 and TRBJ2-1; 13 positions agree with TRBD2. The germline CDR1 and CDR2 sequences are MGHDK and SYGVNS. This CDR3 contains 16 residues. After removal of 4 bases from V and 5 bases from J, the junction contained 5 bases not matched to a gene. CDR3 sequence reads: CASSARLAGGNNEQFF. The CDR3 coding sequence is TGTGCCAGCAGTGCCAGACTAGCGGGGGGAAACAATGAGCAGTTCTTC.

Note on this clone: This sample includes further DNA sequences coding for the same CDR3. The CDR3 sequence: CASSTGANQPQHF. Here the CDR3 DNA reads TGTGCCAGCAGTACAGGAGCCAATCAGCCCCAGCATTTT. The J gene is TRBJ1-5, the V gene TRBV12-3 or TRBV12-4, with a possible D match to TRBD1 (5 bases). Trimming left V 5 bases short and J 3 bases short, with 8 bases between. CDR3 size: 13 residues.

This rearrangement joins TRBV11-2 to TRBJ1-6, with D tentatively TRBD1 (6 bases). Germline loops: CDR1 SGHAT, CDR2 FQNNGV. CDR3 length equals 16 residues. The V and J ends lost 1 base and 7 bases respectively, with 14 bases between them. The CDR3 is CASSLGAGGSNSPLHF. DNA for the CDR3: TGTGCCAGCAGCTTAGGGGCTGGGGGCTCCAATTCACCCCTCCACTTT.

V is TRBV4-2 and J is TRBJ2-2, with a possible D match to TRBD1 (5 bases). Germline CDR1 reads LGHNA; CDR2 reads YNFKEQ. The V end lost 4 bases, the J end lost 3 bases, and 15 bases lay between the germline ends. The CDR3 sequence is 16 residues long. The CDR3, as DNA: TGTGCCAGCAGCCCGCCTGGCAGGGCCGACACCGGGGAGCTGTTTTTT. Its protein product is CASSPPGRADTGELFF.

This clone turned up a few times. V and J are TRBV5-4 and TRBJ2-1; 11 bases line up with TRBD2. With 6 bases clipped from V and 6 bases from J, the junction kept 5 bases outside the gene matches. CDR1 SGHNT and CDR2 YYREEE come from the germline V gene (reference sequence). The CDR3 runs 14 residues. The CDR3, as DNA: TGTGCCAGCACCGTAGCGGGGGGGGGCAATGAGCAGTTCTTC. This codes for CASTVAGGGNEQFF. Supplemented by reference TRBV5-4 and TRBJ2-1, the full variable domain reads ETGVTQSPTHLIKTRGQQVTLRCSSQSGHNTVSWYQQALGQGPQFIFQYYREEENGRGNFPPRFSGLQFPNYSSELNVNALELDDSALYLCASTVAGGGNEQFFGPGTRLTVL.

The rearrangement links TRBV7-9 to TRBJ2-3; tentatively, D is TRBD1 (6 bases). The CDR3 runs 15 residues. CDR1 and CDR2 (germline): SEHNR, FQNEAQ (reference sequence). With 5 bases removed from V and 2 bases from J, the gap between germline ends came to 14 bases. CDR3 region: CASSDRDTSTDTQYF. The CDR3 bases are TGTGCCAGCAGCGACCGGGACACCTCCACAGATACGCAGTATTTT.

This sequence joins TRBV6-5 and TRBJ1-2, with TRBD1 as a possible D gene (6 bases). V lost 6 bases, J lost 8 bases, and 16 bases lay in between. Germline loops: CDR1 MNHEY, CDR2 SVGAGI. The CDR3 totals 13 residues. CDR3 in DNA: TGTGCCAGCAGCCGCCAGGGGAGATACGGCTACACCTTC. Amino acids: CASSRQGRYGYTF.

The V gene is TRBV24-1, the J gene TRBJ2-5; TRBD1 aligns across 8 bases. CDR1 is KGHDR, CDR2 SFDVKD, per germline. Trimming at V came to 3 bases and at J to 6 bases, leaving 8 bases not matched to a gene. The CDR3 spans 15 residues. As DNA, the CDR3 is TGTGCCACCAGTGATCCCGGACAGGGCGGGCAGACCCAGTACTTC. Residues: CATSDPGQGGQTQYF.

The chain joins TRBV15 to TRBJ2-1; 7 positions match TRBD2. The V gene end was trimmed by 0 bases and the J gene end by 0 bases; junction bases not matched to a gene: 8. Looked up from germline, CDR1 is LNHNV and CDR2 is YYDKDF (reference sequence). The CDR3 has 18 amino acids. The chain's CDR3 is CATSRDGLWGGSYNEQFF. The CDR3 DNA reads as TGTGCCACCAGCAGAGATGGGCTCTGGGGGGGCTCCTACAATGAGCAGTTCTTC.

The chain recombines TRBV28 with TRBJ1-4; 9 bases map to TRBD1. The CDR3 is made up of 17 amino acids. V was clipped by 3 bases and J by 7 bases; unmatched bases: 12. Germline V gene sequence: CDR1 MDHEN, CDR2 SYDVKM. The CDR3 sequence is CASSFRYPGTGIEKLFF. CDR3 nucleotides: TGTGCCAGCAGTTTTAGATACCCCGGGACAGGGATTGAAAAACTGTTTTTT.

The V call is TRBV6-2 or TRBV6-3, the J call TRBJ2-4, with D tentatively TRBD1 (6 bases). Germline-derived CDR1 and CDR2 are MNHEY and SVGEGT. Trimming stripped 0 bases from V and 4 bases from J, with 7 bases between. The CDR3 is 14 amino acids. The CDR3 sequence is CASSYSTGKNIQYF. The CDR3 DNA sequence: TGTGCCAGCAGTTACTCGACAGGAAAAAACATTCAGTACTTC.

This clone has more than one count but fewer than ten. V usage is TRBV23-1 and J usage is TRBJ2-2; 12 nucleotides match TRBD1. TRBV23-1 counts as an open reading frame of uncertain function. Trimming took 2 bases from V and 5 from J; bases not matched to a gene: 9. There are 18 residues in the CDR3. CDR3 nucleotide sequence: TGCGCCAGCAGTCAAGGGGGGACAGGGGGCGCGGGAACCGGGGAGCTGTTTTTT. This encodes CASSQGGTGGAGTGELFF.

Only one count was recorded for this clone. This chain links TRBV6-1 with TRBJ2-2, with 7 bases fitting TRBD2. J lost 4 bases, V lost 1 base, and 3 bases had no gene match. Germline V gene data show CDR1 as MNHNS and CDR2 as SASEGT. The CDR3 loop spans 15 amino acids. CDR3 coding DNA: TGTGCCAGCAGTGAAGTGGGCGGGAGCACCGGGGAGCTGTTTTTT. This gives the protein CASSEVGGSTGELFF.

This clone was seen once. The sample contains more than one DNA sequence encoding this CDR3. The V and J genes are TRBV7-2 and TRBJ2-7, with TRBD1 identical over 7 bases. Germline CDR1 and CDR2: SGHTA and FQGNSA. Trimming at V came to 1 base and at J to 6 bases, leaving 0 bases not matched to a gene. This CDR3 is 12 amino acids long. The CDR3 here is CASSLDRGEQYF. In DNA form, the CDR3 reads TGTGCCAGCAGCTTAGACAGGGGCGAGCAGTACTTC. Variable domain in full (rest from reference TRBV7-2 and TRBJ2-7): GAGVSQSPSNKVTEKGKDVELRCDPISGHTALYWYRQSLGQGLEFLIYFQGNSAPDKSGLPSDRFSAERTGGSVSTLTIQRTQQEDSAVYLCASSLDRGEQYFGPGTRLTVT.

This chain joins TRBV18 and TRBJ1-3; a weak D match, TRBD1 (6 bases). Germline V gene data show CDR1 as KGHSH and CDR2 as LQKENI. Trimming stripped 4 bases from V and 0 bases from J, with 16 bases between. The CDR3 loop spans 17 amino acids. The CDR3 nucleotides read TGTGCCAGCTCACAAAGCCGGGGGGGCTACTCTGGAAACACCATATATTTT. Protein product: CASSQSRGGYSGNTIYF.

The gene calls are TRBV27 and TRBJ1-5; 12 bases match TRBD1. Germline CDR1 reads MNHEY; CDR2 reads SMNVEV (reference sequence). Trimming took 3 bases from V and 9 from J; bases not matched to a gene: 12. The CDR3 sequence is 17 residues long. As DNA, the CDR3 is TGTGCCAGCAGTTTTTGGGGACAGGGGGCTTCTTTGGGGCCCCAGCATTTT. Residues: CASSFWGQGASLGPQHF.

The CDR3 protein is CASSSQGWGTEAFF. CDR3 DNA sequence: TGTGCCAGCAGTTCACAGGGCTGGGGCACTGAAGCTTTCTTT. J is TRBJ1-1 and V is TRBV6-5; D perhaps matches TRBD1 (6 bases). Germline V gives CDR1 MNHEY, CDR2 SVGAGI. Between the trimmed V and J ends, which lost 4 bases and 4 bases, there was a span of 13 bases. The CDR3 length is 14 residues.

The J gene is TRBJ1-5, the V gene TRBV29-1; possible D gene TRBD1, 5 bases. Trimming removed 7 bases at V and 6 bases at J, with 19 bases between. This CDR3 spans 14 amino acids. CDR1 is SQVTM and CDR2 is ANQGSEA in the germline V gene. CDR3 protein: CSGPGPTGVQPQHF. The CDR3, as DNA: TGCAGCGGTCCCGGCCCCACAGGCGTTCAGCCCCAGCATTTT.